This T cell receptor beta chain was identified in a study of regulatory T cells in long-lasting Graves disease. V lost 5 bases, J lost 3 bases, and 11 bases lay in between. The CDR3 consists of 13 residues. Germline assignment: CDR1 MNHEY and CDR2 SVGEGT. Arm-PCR of CDR3 regions with iRepertoire HTBI primers generated TCR beta libraries. TCRdb recomputed calls from the multiplex PCR reads with MiXCR, one row per CDR3 protein. The sample comprises hundreds of thousands of distinct CDR3 sequences, approximately 16% of which are singletons, and more than 10% rests with the top ten. Stated time point: newly diagnosed GD, antithyroid drugs for less than 3 months. PBMC-derived RNA was used for the TCR library. This clonotype has ten or more counts. The same sample was also used in a study of T cells in Graves' hyperthyroidism and ophthalmopathy.

This TCR was recovered from a man between 18 and 35 years old with Graves disease. Sequenced material: peripheral blood mononuclear cells (PBMCs), taken at new diagnosis, from a patient treated with antithyroid drugs. The chain has TRBV6-2 or TRBV6-3 and TRBJ2-7; TRBD1 is a possible D gene (6 bases). This chain's CDR3 is CASSVRTDYEQYF. The DNA of the CDR3 is TGTGCCAGCAGTGTTCGGACAGACTACGAGCAGTACTTC.